Presented here are 17 T cell receptor beta chains from one specimen sequenced in a study of T cells in Graves' hyperthyroidism and ophthalmopathy. Amplification of TCR beta CDR3 regions was performed using RNA transcripts as template. HTBI primers were used for first-round RT-PCR of the TCR CDR3. MiXCR, applied by TCRdb to the multiplex PCR reads, yields one record per CDR3 protein. The top ten clones hold 20% to 25% of a sample with about 350,000 distinct CDR3 sequences, around 13% of them seen once. Sequencing used blood. The receptors stem from a woman in her twenties or thirties with Graves' hyperthyroidism.

This clonotype occurred many times. J is TRBJ1-2 and V is TRBV20-1, with D tentatively TRBD1 (5 bases). V lost 2 bases, J lost 5 bases, and 18 bases lay in between. This CDR3 region has 15 residues. Germline values: CDR1 DFQATT, CDR2 SNEGSKA (reference sequence). DNA of the CDR3: TGCAGTGCTAGAAGAATTCAGGGTTCCCCTTATGGCTACACCTTC. It is translated as CSARRIQGSPYGYTF.

This clonotype was seen ten or more times. This chain connects TRBV7-2 to TRBJ2-1; perhaps TRBD1 as D (5 bases). The CDR3 covers 12 residues. With 1 base removed from V and 8 bases from J, the gap between germline ends came to 6 bases. Germline CDR1 is SGHTA and CDR2 is FQGNSA. In nucleotides, the CDR3 is TGTGCCAGCAGCTTAGGGGGCTATGAGCAGTTCTTC. This encodes CASSLGGYEQFF.

This clonotype was counted ten times or more. This chain uses TRBV7-9 with TRBJ1-2; D call uncertain. CDR3 length: 14 amino acids. Trimming took 8 bases from V and 7 from J, leaving 20 bases between them. The germline CDR1 and CDR2 sequences are SEHNR and FQNEAQ (reference sequence). Here the CDR3 reads CASEAAGIEAGYTF. The CDR3 region has the DNA TGTGCCAGCGAAGCTGCTGGGATTGAGGCTGGCTACACCTTC.

This clonotype was counted a few times. This chain links TRBV12-3 or TRBV12-4 with TRBJ1-2; TRBD1 matches at 8 bases. The CDR3 has 16 amino acids. Trimming cost V 3 bases and J 4 bases; bases outside gene matches: 10. DNA for the CDR3: TGTGCCAGCAGTTTCGACCGCAGGGGGCAAGTCTATGGCTACACCTTC. This sequence encodes CASSFDRRGQVYGYTF.

The table lists this clonotype with many counts. The DNA for the CDR3 is TGTGCCAGCAGTTCTTCTGGGGGCCCTGTCTGGGAGGACTATGGCTACACCTTC. It specifies CASSSSGGPVWEDYGYTF. The chain is built from TRBV12-3 or TRBV12-4 and TRBJ1-2, with D possibly being TRBD1 (6 bases). This CDR3 is built from 18 residues. Trimming stripped 4 bases from V and 3 bases from J, with 24 bases between.

This clonotype was seen at least ten times. This chain links TRBV12-3 or TRBV12-4 with TRBJ2-1; the match to TRBD2 covers 8 bases. This CDR3 contains 14 residues. The junction had 6 bases not matched to a gene; V was cut back by 3 bases and J by 8 bases. As DNA, the CDR3 is TGTGCCAGCAGTTTGACGGGAGGGCACGATGAGCAGTTCTTC. It yields the protein CASSLTGGHDEQFF.

This chain connects TRBV4-1 to TRBJ1-6; no firm D call. The V gene's germline CDR1 is MGHRA and CDR2 YSYEKL. The CDR3 runs 15 residues. Trimming shortened V by 4 bases and J by 4 bases, and 11 bases separated the two germline ends. The CDR3: CASSRIGNYNSPLHF. The CDR3 nucleotides read TGCGCCAGCAGCCGGATAGGGAATTATAATTCACCCCTCCACTTT.

In nucleotides, the CDR3 is TGTGCCTGGAGTTCCGGGAGGGTAACTGAAGCTTTCTTT. As protein: CAWSSGRVTEAFF. The chain employs TRBV30 and TRBJ1-1; D call uncertain. CDR1 is GTSNPN, CDR2 SVGIG, per germline (reference sequence). The CDR3 is 13 amino acids. V was clipped by 2 bases and J by 5 bases, with 12 bases between them.

This clonotype was counted between two and nine times. The chain combines TRBV4-3 with TRBJ1-2, with D perhaps matching TRBD1 (6 bases). The CDR3 is made up of 13 amino acids. The germline V and J ends were trimmed by 5 bases and 8 bases, with 15 bases remaining between them. Germline V lookup: CDR1 LGHNA, CDR2 YSLEER. The CDR3 DNA reads TGCGCCAGCAGCGCGAACAGGGATCGGGGCTACACCTTC. Protein product: CASSANRDRGYTF.

This clonotype was recorded many times. The chain carries TRBV6-1 and TRBJ1-2, with D uncertain. Trimming shortened V by 3 bases and J by 0 bases, and 11 bases separated the two germline ends. The length of the CDR3 is 15 residues. CDR1 MNHNS and CDR2 SASEGT come from the germline V gene. DNA for the CDR3: TGTGCCAGCAGTGAGGCAGCGCCCACTAACTATGGCTACACCTTC. It translates to CASSEAAPTNYGYTF.

There are a few counts of this clonotype. This chain links TRBV7-2 with TRBJ2-5; no definite D call. Germline CDR1 and CDR2: SGHTA and FQGNSA. The CDR3 runs to 18 residues. The V end lost 2 bases, the J end lost 0 bases, and 19 bases lay between the germline ends. CDR3 residues: CASSLRHARLPHQETQYF. The CDR3 DNA follows: TGTGCCAGCAGCTTACGCCACGCGAGGTTGCCCCACCAAGAGACCCAGTACTTC.

This sequence joins TRBV5-1 and TRBJ2-3; 9 bases align to TRBD2. CDR3 length: 16 amino acids. The germline gives CDR1 SGHRS, CDR2 YFSETQ. V was pared by 5 bases and J by 2 bases, with 9 bases of the junction left unmatched. CDR3 region: CASRKQLAGFTDTQYF. The DNA of the CDR3 is TGCGCCAGCAGAAAGCAACTAGCGGGTTTCACAGATACGCAGTATTTT. Using reference TRBV5-1 and TRBJ2-3 for the parts outside the CDR3, the full variable domain is KAGVTQTPRYLIKTRGQQVTLSCSPISGHRSVSWYQQTPGQGLQFLFEYFSETQRNKGNFPGRFSGRQFSNSRSEMNVSTLELGDSALYLCASRKQLAGFTDTQYFGPGTRLTVL.

The chain links TRBV6-1 to TRBJ2-5; D may be TRBD2 (6 bases). The CDR3 loop spans 14 amino acids. Deletions cut 3 bases from V and 5 bases from J, with 13 bases between. Germline lookup yields CDR1 MNHNS and CDR2 SASEGT. CDR3 in DNA: TGTGCCAGCAGTGATCAGGGAGGTCTGGAGACCCAGTACTTC. Protein: CASSDQGGLETQYF.

The sample holds a few counts of this clonotype. Here the CDR3 DNA reads TGTGCCTGGGACAACACCGGGATCACAGATACGCAGTATTTT. Protein sequence: CAWDNTGITDTQYF. V and J are TRBV30 and TRBJ2-3, with D possibly matching TRBD2 (5 bases). Trimming left V 5 bases short and J 2 bases short, with 14 bases between. The CDR3 length is 14 residues. The germline gives CDR1 GTSNPN, CDR2 SVGIG (reference sequence).

This clonotype was seen many times. This chain uses TRBV27 with TRBJ1-5; D remains ambiguous. The CDR3 is 14 residues long. Deletions cut 1 base from V and 0 bases from J, with 4 bases between. Germline CDR1 and CDR2: MNHEY and SMNVEV (reference sequence). The CDR3 DNA reads as TGTGCCAGCAGTTTATATGGTAGCAATCAGCCCCAGCATTTT. Translating it yields CASSLYGSNQPQHF.

This clonotype was counted many times. The chain carries TRBV9 and TRBJ2-1; 10 bases are shared with TRBD2. The V segment lost 2 bases and the J segment 3 bases; nucleotides outside the gene matches: 2. Per germline, CDR1 SGDLS and CDR2 YYNGEE. This CDR3 comprises 15 residues. CDR3 DNA sequence: TGTGCCAGCAGCGTCGTAGCGGGAGGCTACAATGAGCAGTTCTTC. This translates into CASSVVAGGYNEQFF.

This clonotype turned up a few times. This sequence joins TRBV14 and TRBJ2-1, with 7 bases matching TRBD1. Germline CDR1 and CDR2: SGHDN and FVKESK. This CDR3 has 15 residues. The J segment lost 4 bases and the V segment lost 0 bases, leaving 3 bases of the junction unmatched. The CDR3 sequence: CASSQDPRGYNEQFF. CDR3 nucleotides: TGTGCCAGCAGCCAAGATCCCAGGGGGTACAATGAGCAGTTCTTC.